This T cell receptor (beta chain) was observed in a study of cytomegalovirus exposure and HLA in healthy donors. Both 60 Vbeta primers and 13 Jbeta primers went into the PCR. Sequencing used immunoSEQ multiplex PCR; TCRdb keeps in-frame clones, though not all of them. Of about 170,000 clones detected, roughly four fifths appear once; the ten largest clones hold less than 2%. Broader study findings: V- and J-gene trimming in TCR beta was tied to a missense DCLRE1C variant by an analysis performed later. With DRB1 most and HLA-C fewest, TCR association rates differed between HLA loci in a later analysis. The authors judged a highly shared variant cluster likely a sequencing artifact.

The CDR3 totals 17 residues. V was pared by 0 bases and J by 6 bases, with 10 bases of the junction left unmatched. On this clone itself: As yet, its antigen is unknown.

This TCR came from a woman between 18 and 29 years old in good health and CMV-seronegative. The genes are TRBV23-1 and TRBJ1-1; 10 bases align to TRBD1. TRBV23-1 is recorded as an ORF, its role being uncertain. Sample: PBMCs. The CDR3 coding sequence is TGCGCCAGCAGTCAATCGGGGGACAGGGGATTACGGGCTGAAGCTTTCTTT. Its translation is CASSQSGDRGLRAEAFF.